The 32 T cell receptor beta chains in this list originate from one sample, sequenced in a study of blood T cell repertoires in COVID-19. TCRdb's table, derived via immunoSEQ multiplex PCR, lists solely in-frame clones and lacks some. The sample comprises about 210,000 clones, 80% to 85% of which are singletons, and around 9.3% rests with the top ten. Material: PBMCs or T cells enriched from blood (not recorded which). The receptors were gathered from a woman between 50 and 59 years old with acute COVID-19.

The V gene is TRBV18, the J gene TRBJ1-2, with D perhaps TRBD1 (6 bases). V lost 1 base and J lost 3, with 12 bases in between. The germline V gene has CDR1 KGHSH and CDR2 LQKENI. The CDR3 sequence is 15 residues long. CDR3 amino acids: CASSPRTGPDYGYTF. CDR3 DNA sequence: TGTGCCAGCTCACCACGAACAGGGCCCGACTATGGCTACACCTTC.

This chain links TRBV15 with TRBJ2-3, with a weak D call TRBD2 (5 bases). V lost 5 bases, J lost 2 bases, and 11 bases lay in between. CDR1 LNHNV and CDR2 YYDKDF come from the germline V gene (reference sequence). The CDR3 runs to 14 residues. CDR3 DNA sequence: TGTGCCACCAGCGATATTAGCGACACAGATACGCAGTATTTT. Its translation: CATSDISDTDTQYF.

This chain joins TRBV27 and TRBJ1-1; possibly TRBD1 for D (5 bases). Germline values: CDR1 MNHEY, CDR2 SMNVEV (reference sequence). V was cut by 8 bases and J by 3 bases, with 13 bases left in between. The CDR3 contains 13 residues. In nucleotides, the CDR3 is TGTGCCAGCCTACAAGACAGATACACTGAAGCTTTCTTT. Its translation is CASLQDRYTEAFF.

This chain uses TRBV29-1 with TRBJ1-4; no definite D call. This CDR3 region has 14 residues. Between the trimmed V and J ends, which lost 5 bases and 7 bases, there was a span of 17 bases. Germline CDR1 is SQVTM and CDR2 is ANQGSEA. The CDR3 DNA sequence: TGCAGCGTTTCTGTTGGCCAAACGGGTGAAAAACTGTTTTTT. This codes for CSVSVGQTGEKLFF.

The rearrangement uses TRBV11-3 and TRBJ2-3, with D possibly TRBD2 on 6 matching bases. Germline CDR1 reads SGHNT; CDR2 reads YENEEA. The CDR3 extends over 14 amino acids. V was shortened by 4 bases and J by 4 bases, with 12 bases between the two germline ends. CDR3 residues: CASSSREISDTQYF. CDR3 sequence (DNA): TGTGCCAGCAGCTCCCGGGAGATTTCAGATACGCAGTATTTT. Full variable domain (remainder filled in from reference TRBV11-3 and TRBJ2-3): EAGVVQSPRYKIIEKKQPVAFWCNPISGHNTLYWYLQNLGQGPELLIRYENEEAVDDSQLPKDRFSAERLKGVDSTLKIQPAELGDSAVYLCASSSREISDTQYFGPGTRLTVL.

The rearrangement joins TRBV5-1 to TRBJ1-2; maybe TRBD1 (5 bases). CDR3 size: 14 residues. Germline V CDR1 and CDR2: SGHRS, YFSETQ. Deletions cut 0 bases from V and 1 base from J, with 7 bases between. CDR3 coding DNA: TGCGCCAGCAGCTTGGGACAGATTAACTATGGCTACACCTTC. Amino acids: CASSLGQINYGYTF.

This chain joins TRBV18 and TRBJ1-3; D may be TRBD1 (6 bases). The V end was cut by 6 bases, the J end by 2 bases, with 20 bases between. Per the germline V gene, CDR1 is KGHSH and CDR2 is LQKENI. The CDR3 runs 17 residues. The CDR3: CASSSLQGPGAGNTIYF. The CDR3 DNA reads TGTGCCAGCTCCAGTCTACAGGGTCCGGGTGCTGGAAACACCATATATTTT.

This clone was found once. This rearrangement joins TRBV7-2 to TRBJ2-5; TRBD1 matches 7 bases. CDR1 is SGHTA and CDR2 is FQGNSA in the germline V gene. J lost 4 bases, V lost 1 base, and 6 bases had no gene match. CDR3 size: 15 residues. CDR3 DNA sequence: TGTGCCAGCAGCTTAGGACGACAGGGATCAGAGACCCAGTACTTC. It encodes CASSLGRQGSETQYF.

As DNA, the CDR3 is TGTGCCAGCAAGTCCGGGAATCAGCCCCAGCATTTT. This encodes CASKSGNQPQHF. The genes are TRBV28 and TRBJ1-5, with D hard to call. The CDR3 is made up of 12 amino acids. The germline CDR1 and CDR2 sequences are MDHEN and SYDVKM. Trimming stripped 7 bases from V and 4 bases from J, with 8 bases between.

The count of this clone is one. The CDR3 nucleotides are TGCGCCAGCAGCCAGTCCCGGGACAGGCCAACAGATACGCAGTATTTT. Translating gives CASSQSRDRPTDTQYF. The chain recombines TRBV4-1 with TRBJ2-3, with 8 nucleotides matching TRBD1. V shed 3 bases, J shed 3 bases, and the junction held 8 bases outside the gene matches. In germline, CDR1 is MGHRA, CDR2 YSYEKL. This CDR3 spans 16 amino acids.

This sequence joins TRBV6-1 and TRBJ1-5; 7 bases line up with TRBD1. Per germline, CDR1 MNHNS and CDR2 SASEGT. The ends lost 4 bases at V and 0 bases at J; junction bases unmatched: 15. The CDR3 is made up of 19 amino acids. The CDR3 region is CASSANPGQSEISNQPQHF. CDR3 nucleotide sequence: TGTGCCAGCAGTGCGAACCCGGGACAGTCGGAGATTAGCAATCAGCCCCAGCATTTT.

The CDR3 region is CASSFPNNSPLHF. The DNA of the CDR3 is TGTGCCAGCAGCTTCCCAAATAATTCACCCCTCCACTTT. V usage is TRBV7-3 and J usage is TRBJ1-6; D ambiguous. The CDR3 totals 13 residues. Germline values: CDR1 SGHTA, CDR2 FQGTGA. V lost 3 bases to trimming and J lost 5 bases, with 5 bases between them.

The V and J genes are TRBV28 and TRBJ2-7; the match to TRBD1 covers 9 bases. There are 14 residues in the CDR3. J gave up 3 bases and V 6 bases, and 6 bases lay outside the gene matches. Looked up from germline, CDR1 is MDHEN and CDR2 is SYDVKM. CDR3 sequence reads: CASRGTGWLYEQYF. The CDR3 DNA follows: TGTGCCAGCAGGGGGACAGGGTGGCTCTACGAGCAGTACTTC.

The genes are TRBV18 and TRBJ2-7; TRBD1 agrees at 10 bases. The germline gives CDR1 KGHSH, CDR2 LQKENI. The ends lost 8 bases at V and 2 bases at J; junction bases unmatched: 6. The CDR3 loop spans 14 amino acids. CDR3 protein: CASRQGAGAYEQYF. Written as DNA, the CDR3 is TGTGCCAGCCGACAGGGGGCAGGGGCCTACGAGCAGTACTTC.

The rearrangement links TRBV27 to TRBJ1-2; TRBD1 matches at 7 bases. The germline V gene encodes CDR1 MNHEY and CDR2 SMNVEV (reference sequence). The CDR3 has 14 residues. Germline trimming cut 5 bases from V and 6 bases from J; bases unmatched to any gene: 9. The chain's CDR3 is CASSPSRDSNGYTF. CDR3 nucleotide sequence: TGTGCCAGCAGTCCCTCACGGGACAGTAATGGCTACACCTTC.

The V call is TRBV11-3, the J call TRBJ2-1; D might be TRBD2 (7 bases). Germline V gives CDR1 SGHNT, CDR2 YENEEA. V lost 3 bases and J 7 bases, leaving 13 bases between the germline ends. The CDR3 spans 14 residues. The CDR3 loop is CASSFEGGPNEQFF. As DNA, the CDR3 is TGTGCCAGCAGCTTCGAGGGGGGGCCGAATGAGCAGTTCTTC.

This clone is a singleton in its sample. The genes are TRBV10-3 and TRBJ1-2, with D perhaps TRBD1 (5 bases). The CDR3 is 14 amino acids. Germline V gene lookup returns CDR1 ENHRY and CDR2 SYGVKD. V was pared by 3 bases and J by 3 bases, with 11 bases between. DNA of the CDR3: TGTGCCATCAGTGATCGGGGGAGGGACTATGGCTACACCTTC. It is translated as CAISDRGRDYGYTF.

The chain combines TRBV5-8 with TRBJ2-7; TRBD2 agrees at 11 bases. In germline, CDR1 is SGHTS, CDR2 YDEGEE. V lost 4 bases to trimming and J lost 2 bases; unmatched junction nucleotides: 8. The CDR3 is 16 amino acids. CDR3 protein: CASSDVLAGVPYEQYF. As DNA, the CDR3 is TGTGCCAGCAGCGACGTACTAGCGGGGGTTCCCTACGAGCAGTACTTC.

This clone was recorded many times. The rearrangement links TRBV5-6 to TRBJ1-4; possible D gene TRBD1, 6 bases. Deletions cut 1 base from V and 8 bases from J, with 9 bases between. The germline V gene has CDR1 SGHDT and CDR2 YYEEEE. This CDR3 is 13 amino acids long. CDR3 in amino acids: CASSLPGDEKLFF. For the CDR3, the DNA is TGTGCCAGCAGCTTGCCAGGGGACGAAAAACTGTTTTTT.

The V call is TRBV30, the J call TRBJ2-7; TRBD2 matches 8 bases. The V gene end was trimmed by 1 base and the J gene end by 7 bases; junction bases not matched to a gene: 3. Germline V gene data show CDR1 as GTSNPN and CDR2 as SVGIG (reference sequence). The CDR3 covers 12 residues. CDR3 nucleotides: TGTGCCTGGAGTGGACTAGCGCGGGAGCAGTACTTC. Translated: CAWSGLAREQYF.

The chain uses TRBV11-3 and TRBJ1-1; D is uncertain. The CDR3 totals 15 residues. V gave up 5 bases and J gave up 2 bases, with 15 bases separating them. Germline V gives CDR1 SGHNT, CDR2 YENEEA. CDR3 sequence reads: CASSPRSADNTEAFF. The CDR3 nucleotides are TGTGCCAGCAGCCCCAGGTCCGCCGACAACACTGAAGCTTTCTTT.

The CDR3 protein is CASSQDIANEKLFF. CDR3 nucleotide sequence: TGCGCCAGCAGCCAAGATATCGCTAATGAAAAACTGTTTTTT. The chain combines TRBV4-3 with TRBJ1-4; no firm D call. The V gene's germline CDR1 is LGHNA and CDR2 YSLEER. The CDR3 spans 14 residues. Trimming took off 0 bases at V and 3 bases at J, with 5 bases between the two ends.

The chain is built from TRBV28 and TRBJ2-5, with a possible D match to TRBD1 (6 bases). Trimming took off 5 bases at V and 2 bases at J, with 18 bases between the two ends. Germline V gene lookup returns CDR1 MDHEN and CDR2 SYDVKM. The CDR3 sequence is 16 residues long. The CDR3 nucleotides read TGTGCCAGCAGTATAACCGGGACAATAGGGCAAGAGACCCAGTACTTC. Amino acid sequence: CASSITGTIGQETQYF.

The chain links TRBV11-2 to TRBJ2-3; D might be TRBD2 (6 bases). The CDR3 spans 17 residues. Trimming removed 6 bases from V and 3 bases from J, with 22 bases in between. Germline CDR1 reads SGHAT; CDR2 reads FQNNGV. In DNA form, the CDR3 reads TGTGCCAGCAGGACTACCGGGGGAAAAAGGGGAACAGATACGCAGTATTTT. It yields the protein CASRTTGGKRGTDTQYF.

This rearrangement joins TRBV7-2 to TRBJ2-7; TRBD1 agrees at 7 bases. V lost 1 base and J lost 5; bases outside the gene matches: 11. The CDR3 runs to 16 residues. The germline V gene encodes CDR1 SGHTA and CDR2 FQGNSA. In DNA, the CDR3 is TGTGCCAGCAGCTTAGTGCCGACAGGGATAACAAACGAGCAGTACTTC. Translation gives CASSLVPTGITNEQYF.

The V and J genes are TRBV27 and TRBJ2-2; D is uncertain. The CDR3 contains 13 residues. Trimming took 7 bases from V and 6 from J, leaving 12 bases between them. Germline V gene data show CDR1 as MNHEY and CDR2 as SMNVEV (reference sequence). The CDR3 DNA reads TGTGCCAGCAACCCCTCGAGGCCCGGGGAGCTGTTTTTT. As protein: CASNPSRPGELFF.

This chain connects TRBV9 to TRBJ2-7, with 9 bases fitting TRBD2. This CDR3 is built from 16 residues. Germline V CDR1 and CDR2: SGDLS, YYNGEE. V trimming: 0 bases; J trimming: 2 bases; junction bases outside the gene matches: 6. CDR3 DNA sequence: TGTGCCAGCAGCGTAGGCCCCAGCGGGGGGCCCTACGAGCAGTACTTC. Translation: CASSVGPSGGPYEQYF.

This clone was detected once. The gene calls are TRBV28 and TRBJ1-1; D is uncertain. Germline V lookup: CDR1 MDHEN, CDR2 SYDVKM. V lost 3 bases to trimming and J lost 1 base, with 12 bases between them. This CDR3 spans 15 amino acids. CDR3 protein: CASSFPGTSNTEAFF. In DNA form, the CDR3 reads TGTGCCAGCAGTTTTCCGGGTACGTCGAACACTGAAGCTTTCTTT.

J is TRBJ1-1 and V is TRBV18; possible D gene TRBD1, 5 bases. The germline V and J ends were trimmed by 3 bases and 1 base, with 9 bases remaining between them. Per the germline V gene, CDR1 is KGHSH and CDR2 is LQKENI. The CDR3 covers 14 residues. CDR3 in amino acids: CASSPQGPNTEAFF. CDR3 nucleotide sequence: TGTGCCAGCTCACCCCAGGGCCCGAACACTGAAGCTTTCTTT.

In this sample, this clone turned up a few times. The rearrangement joins TRBV9 to TRBJ2-2, with TRBD2 as a possible D gene (5 bases). V lost 0 bases and J 3 bases, leaving 9 bases between the germline ends. Germline V gene sequence: CDR1 SGDLS, CDR2 YYNGEE. CDR3 size: 15 residues. The CDR3 sequence: CASSVALVHTGELFF. In DNA, the CDR3 is TGTGCCAGCAGCGTAGCACTAGTTCACACCGGGGAGCTGTTTTTT.

The chain carries TRBV5-1 and TRBJ1-1, with 9 bases matching TRBD1. This CDR3 comprises 17 residues. The V gene's germline CDR1 is SGHRS and CDR2 YFSETQ. J lost 5 bases, V lost 4 bases, and 15 bases had no gene match. As DNA, the CDR3 is TGCGCCAGCAGCCCAAAAGCGGCGGGACAGGGTAAGACTGAAGCTTTCTTT. Amino acid sequence: CASSPKAAGQGKTEAFF.

The J gene is TRBJ2-3, the V gene TRBV27; D unresolved. CDR1 and CDR2 (germline): MNHEY, SMNVEV (reference sequence). The V and J ends lost 0 bases and 2 bases respectively, with 24 bases between them. This CDR3 comprises 20 residues. CDR3 residues: CASSLSSSGAGRFYTDTQYF. The CDR3 bases are TGTGCCAGCAGTTTATCGAGTTCCGGAGCCGGTAGGTTCTACACAGATACGCAGTATTTT.